The source of this T cell receptor beta chain is a study of blood T cell repertoires in COVID-19. Study-wide context: Italy, Spain and the United States were the sources of the convalescent and acute COVID-19 samples. The analysed material was cDNA or gDNA that came from T cells, B-cell-depleted T cells, or PBMCs.

Followed longitudinally, the Seattle patients had been enrolled during active infection. The germline V gene encodes CDR1 MNHEY and CDR2 SMNVEV (reference sequence). The V end was cut by 3 bases, the J end by 1 base, with 7 bases between. The CDR3 spans 13 residues. This table comes from immunoSEQ multiplex PCR, and its TCRdb copy is limited to in-frame clones, with some not included. This sample has about 260,000 clones; about nine tenths occur once, and the top ten carry about 11%. The sequence derives from a woman aged 25-40 years with COVID-19, enrolled during active disease. What was sequenced was peripheral blood. The chain has TRBV27 and TRBJ2-7; the D is unclear. CDR3 nucleotide sequence: TGTGCCAGCAGTTTTTCTAGGTCCTACGAGCAGTACTTC. Translating gives CASSFSRSYEQYF.